The TCR beta chain described here comes from a study of blood T cell repertoires in COVID-19. Assay used: immunoSEQ multiplex PCR; TCRdb lists only in-frame clones, some missing. The data show approximately 260,000 clones, with about 85% seen just once and 7.2% held by the top ten. This CDR3 region has 15 residues. V lost 5 bases to trimming and J lost 5 bases, with 18 bases between them. In germline, CDR1 is MNHNY, CDR2 SVGAGI (reference sequence). Sample: peripheral blood. The receptor was derived from a man between 60 and 75 years old who had recovered from COVID-19. The chain employs TRBV6-6 and TRBJ1-2, with D perhaps matching TRBD1 (5 bases). CDR3 in amino acids: CASSSIRGSEYGYTF. The CDR3 region has the DNA TGTGCCAGCAGTAGCATCCGGGGGTCTGAATATGGCTACACCTTC.